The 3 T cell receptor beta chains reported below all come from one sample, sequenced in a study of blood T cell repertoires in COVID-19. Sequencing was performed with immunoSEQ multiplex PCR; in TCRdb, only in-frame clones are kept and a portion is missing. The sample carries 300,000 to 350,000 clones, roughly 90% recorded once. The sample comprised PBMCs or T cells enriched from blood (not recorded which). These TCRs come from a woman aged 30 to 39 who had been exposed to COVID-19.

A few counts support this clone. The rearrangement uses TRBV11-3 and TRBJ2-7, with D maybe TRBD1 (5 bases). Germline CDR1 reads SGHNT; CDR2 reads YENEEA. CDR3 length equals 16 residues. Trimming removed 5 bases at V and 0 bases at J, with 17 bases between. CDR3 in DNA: TGTGCCAGCAGCACGCATGGGGCGGCCTTCTCCTACGAGCAGTACTTC. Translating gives CASSTHGAAFSYEQYF.

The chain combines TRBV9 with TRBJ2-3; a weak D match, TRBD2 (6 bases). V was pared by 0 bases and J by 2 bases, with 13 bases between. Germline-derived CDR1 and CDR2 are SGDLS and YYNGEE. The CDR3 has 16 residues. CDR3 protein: CASSVDPLAATDTQYF. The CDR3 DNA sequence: TGTGCCAGCAGCGTAGACCCACTAGCAGCCACAGATACGCAGTATTTT. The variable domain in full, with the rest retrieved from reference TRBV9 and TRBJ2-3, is DSGVTQTPKHLITATGQRVTLRCSPRSGDLSVYWYQQSLDQGLQFLIQYYNGEERAKGNILERFSAQQFPDLHSELNLSSLELGDSALYFCASSVDPLAATDTQYFGPGTRLTVL.

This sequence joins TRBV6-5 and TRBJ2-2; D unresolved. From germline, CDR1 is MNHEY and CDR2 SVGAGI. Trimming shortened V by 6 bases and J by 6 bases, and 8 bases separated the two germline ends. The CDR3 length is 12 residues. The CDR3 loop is CASRFPAGELFF. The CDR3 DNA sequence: TGTGCCAGCAGGTTCCCGGCCGGGGAGCTGTTTTTT.